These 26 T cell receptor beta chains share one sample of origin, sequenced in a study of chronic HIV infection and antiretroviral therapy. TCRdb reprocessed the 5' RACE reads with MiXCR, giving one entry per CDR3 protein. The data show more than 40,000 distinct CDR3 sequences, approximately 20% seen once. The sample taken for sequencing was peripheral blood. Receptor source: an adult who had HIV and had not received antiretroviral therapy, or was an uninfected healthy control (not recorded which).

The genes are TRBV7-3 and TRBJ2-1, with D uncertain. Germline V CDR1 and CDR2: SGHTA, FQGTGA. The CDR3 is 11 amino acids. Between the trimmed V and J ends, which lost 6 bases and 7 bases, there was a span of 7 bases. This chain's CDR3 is CASRLENEQFF. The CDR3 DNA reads TGTGCCAGCAGATTAGAGAATGAGCAGTTCTTC.

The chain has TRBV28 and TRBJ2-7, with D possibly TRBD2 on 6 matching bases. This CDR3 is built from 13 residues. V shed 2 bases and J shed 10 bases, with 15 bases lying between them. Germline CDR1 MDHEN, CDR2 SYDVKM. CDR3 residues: CASSLRVGTVQYF. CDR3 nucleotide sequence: TGTGCCAGCAGTTTAAGGGTAGGGACTGTTCAGTACTTC.

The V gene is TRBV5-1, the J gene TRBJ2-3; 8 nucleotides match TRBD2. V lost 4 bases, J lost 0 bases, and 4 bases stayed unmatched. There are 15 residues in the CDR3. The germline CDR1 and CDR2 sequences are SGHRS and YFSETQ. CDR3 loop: CASSTTSASTDTQYF. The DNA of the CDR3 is TGCGCCAGCAGCACGACTAGCGCTAGCACAGATACGCAGTATTTT.

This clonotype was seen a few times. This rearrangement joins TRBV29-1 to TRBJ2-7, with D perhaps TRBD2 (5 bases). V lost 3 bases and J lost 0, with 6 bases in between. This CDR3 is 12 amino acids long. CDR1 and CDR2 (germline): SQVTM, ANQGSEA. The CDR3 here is CSVDGSSYEQYF. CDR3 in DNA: TGCAGCGTTGATGGGAGCTCCTACGAGCAGTACTTC.

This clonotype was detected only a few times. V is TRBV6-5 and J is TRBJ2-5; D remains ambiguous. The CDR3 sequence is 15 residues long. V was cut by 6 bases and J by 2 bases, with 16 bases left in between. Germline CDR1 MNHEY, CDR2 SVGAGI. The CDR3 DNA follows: TGTGCCAGCAGCCCCGCCGGGCTTAGACAAGAGACCCAGTACTTC. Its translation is CASSPAGLRQETQYF.

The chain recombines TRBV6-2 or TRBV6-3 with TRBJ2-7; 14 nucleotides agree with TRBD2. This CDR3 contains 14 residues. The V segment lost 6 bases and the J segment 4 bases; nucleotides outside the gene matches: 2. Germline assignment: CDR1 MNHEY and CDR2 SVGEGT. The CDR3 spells CASRGLAGDYEQYF. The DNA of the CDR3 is TGTGCCAGCAGGGGACTAGCGGGAGATTACGAGCAGTACTTC.

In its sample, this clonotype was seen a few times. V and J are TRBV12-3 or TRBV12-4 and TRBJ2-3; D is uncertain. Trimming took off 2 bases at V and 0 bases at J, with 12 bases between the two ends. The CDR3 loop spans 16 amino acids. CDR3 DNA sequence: TGTGCCAGCAGTTTACTTGGCGGAGCTAGCACAGATACGCAGTATTTT. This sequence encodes CASSLLGGASTDTQYF.

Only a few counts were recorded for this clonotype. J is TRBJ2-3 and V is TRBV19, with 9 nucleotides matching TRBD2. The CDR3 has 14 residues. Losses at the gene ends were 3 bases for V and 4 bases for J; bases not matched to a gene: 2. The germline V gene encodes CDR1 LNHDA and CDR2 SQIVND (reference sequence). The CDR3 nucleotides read TGTGCCAGTAGTATCCTAGCGGGATCAGATACGCAGTATTTT. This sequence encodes CASSILAGSDTQYF.

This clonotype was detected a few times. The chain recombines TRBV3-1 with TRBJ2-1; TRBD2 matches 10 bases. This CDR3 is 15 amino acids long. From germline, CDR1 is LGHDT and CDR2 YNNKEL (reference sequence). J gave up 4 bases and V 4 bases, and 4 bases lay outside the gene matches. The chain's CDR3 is CASSPWTSGYNEQFF. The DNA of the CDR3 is TGTGCCAGCAGCCCCTGGACTAGCGGTTACAATGAGCAGTTCTTC.

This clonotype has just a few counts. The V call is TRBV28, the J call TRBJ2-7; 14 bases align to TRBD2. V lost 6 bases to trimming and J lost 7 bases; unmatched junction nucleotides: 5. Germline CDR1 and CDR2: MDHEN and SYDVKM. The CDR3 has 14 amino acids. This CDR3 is CASRGLAGVREQYF. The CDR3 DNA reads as TGTGCCAGCAGGGGACTAGCGGGAGTGAGGGAGCAGTACTTC.

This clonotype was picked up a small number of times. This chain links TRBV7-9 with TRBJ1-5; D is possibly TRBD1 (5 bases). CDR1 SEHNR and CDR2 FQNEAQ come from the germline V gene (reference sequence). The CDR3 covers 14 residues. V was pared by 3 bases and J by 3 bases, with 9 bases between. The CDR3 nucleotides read TGTGCCAGCAGCTTTTCAGGGAACAATCAGCCCCAGCATTTT. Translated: CASSFSGNNQPQHF.

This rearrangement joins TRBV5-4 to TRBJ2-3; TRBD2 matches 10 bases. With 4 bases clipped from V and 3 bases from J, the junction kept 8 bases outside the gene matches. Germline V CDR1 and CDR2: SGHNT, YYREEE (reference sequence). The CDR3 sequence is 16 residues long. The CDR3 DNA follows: TGTGCCAGCAGCCCTATGATACTAGCGGGAACAGATACGCAGTATTTT. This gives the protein CASSPMILAGTDTQYF.

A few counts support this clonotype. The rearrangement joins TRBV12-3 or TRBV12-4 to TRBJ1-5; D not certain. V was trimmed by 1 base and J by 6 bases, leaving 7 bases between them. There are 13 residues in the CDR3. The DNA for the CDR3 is TGTGCCAGCAGTTTAGGGCCGGGTCAGCCCCAGCATTTT. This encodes CASSLGPGQPQHF.

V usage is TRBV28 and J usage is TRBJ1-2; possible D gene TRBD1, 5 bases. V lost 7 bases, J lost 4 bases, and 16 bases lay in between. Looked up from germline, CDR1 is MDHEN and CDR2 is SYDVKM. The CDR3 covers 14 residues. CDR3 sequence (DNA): TGTGCCAGCATTCCCGGGGCTGTGACCTATGGCTACACCTTC. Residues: CASIPGAVTYGYTF.

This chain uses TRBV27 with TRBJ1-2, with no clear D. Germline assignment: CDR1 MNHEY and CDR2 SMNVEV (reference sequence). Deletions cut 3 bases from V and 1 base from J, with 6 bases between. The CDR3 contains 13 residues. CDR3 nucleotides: TGTGCCAGCAGTTTTTCGGATAACTATGGCTACACCTTC. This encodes CASSFSDNYGYTF.

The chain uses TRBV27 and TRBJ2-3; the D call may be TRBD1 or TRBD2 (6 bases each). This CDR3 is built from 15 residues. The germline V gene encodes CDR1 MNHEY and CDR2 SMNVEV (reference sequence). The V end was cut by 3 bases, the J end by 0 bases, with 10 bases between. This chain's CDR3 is CASSFRGRSTDTQYF. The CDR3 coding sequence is TGTGCCAGCAGTTTCCGGGGGCGTAGCACAGATACGCAGTATTTT.

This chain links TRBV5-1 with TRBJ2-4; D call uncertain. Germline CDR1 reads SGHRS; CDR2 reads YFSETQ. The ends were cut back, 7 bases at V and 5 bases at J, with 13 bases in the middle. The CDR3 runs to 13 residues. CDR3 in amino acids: CASGVDRENIQYF. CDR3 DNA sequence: TGCGCCAGCGGAGTCGATAGGGAAAACATTCAGTACTTC. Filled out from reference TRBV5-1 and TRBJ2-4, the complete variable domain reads KAGVTQTPRYLIKTRGQQVTLSCSPISGHRSVSWYQQTPGQGLQFLFEYFSETQRNKGNFPGRFSGRQFSNSRSEMNVSTLELGDSALYLCASGVDRENIQYFGAGTRLSVL.

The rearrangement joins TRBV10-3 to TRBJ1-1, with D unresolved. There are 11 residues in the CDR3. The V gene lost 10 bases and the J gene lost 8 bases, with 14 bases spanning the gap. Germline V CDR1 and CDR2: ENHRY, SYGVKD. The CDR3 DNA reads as TGTGCCACGCGATCGGATTTGGAAGCTTTCTTT. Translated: CATRSDLEAFF.

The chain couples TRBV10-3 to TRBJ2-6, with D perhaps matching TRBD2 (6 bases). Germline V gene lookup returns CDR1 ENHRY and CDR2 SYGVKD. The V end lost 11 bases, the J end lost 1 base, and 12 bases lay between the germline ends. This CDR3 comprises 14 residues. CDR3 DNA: TGTGCCTCAAACCGGGGGTCTGGGGCCAACGTCCTGACTTTC. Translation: CASNRGSGANVLTF.

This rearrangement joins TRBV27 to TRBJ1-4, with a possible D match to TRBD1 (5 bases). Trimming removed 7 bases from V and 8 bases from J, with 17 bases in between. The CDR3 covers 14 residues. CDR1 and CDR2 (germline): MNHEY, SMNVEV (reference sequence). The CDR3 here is CASKEGQGWEKLFF. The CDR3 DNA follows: TGTGCCAGCAAAGAGGGGCAGGGTTGGGAAAAACTGTTTTTT.

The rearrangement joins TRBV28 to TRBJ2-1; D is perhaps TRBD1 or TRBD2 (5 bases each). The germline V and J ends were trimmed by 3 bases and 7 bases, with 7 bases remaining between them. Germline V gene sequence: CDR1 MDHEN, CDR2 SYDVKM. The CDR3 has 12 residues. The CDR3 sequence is CASSLGVNEQFF. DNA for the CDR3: TGTGCCAGCAGTTTGGGGGTAAATGAGCAGTTCTTC.

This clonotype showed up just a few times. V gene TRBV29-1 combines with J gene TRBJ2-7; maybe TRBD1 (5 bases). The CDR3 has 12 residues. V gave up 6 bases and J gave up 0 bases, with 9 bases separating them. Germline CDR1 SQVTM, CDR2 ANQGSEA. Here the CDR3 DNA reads TGCAGCGTGGCCAGGGACTCCTACGAGCAGTACTTC. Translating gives CSVARDSYEQYF.

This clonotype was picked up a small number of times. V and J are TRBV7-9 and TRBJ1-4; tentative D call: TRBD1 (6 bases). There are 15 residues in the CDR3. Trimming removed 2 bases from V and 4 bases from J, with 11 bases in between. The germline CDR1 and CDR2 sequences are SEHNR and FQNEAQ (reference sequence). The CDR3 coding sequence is TGTGCCAGCAGCTTACAGGGGACCCGTAATGAAAAACTGTTTTTT. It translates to CASSLQGTRNEKLFF.

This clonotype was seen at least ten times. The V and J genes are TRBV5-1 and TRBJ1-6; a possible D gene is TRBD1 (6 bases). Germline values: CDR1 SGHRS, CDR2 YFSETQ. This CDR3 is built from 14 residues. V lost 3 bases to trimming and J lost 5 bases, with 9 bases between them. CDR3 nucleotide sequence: TGCGCCAGCAGCTCCAGACAGGATAATTCACCCCTCCACTTT. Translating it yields CASSSRQDNSPLHF.

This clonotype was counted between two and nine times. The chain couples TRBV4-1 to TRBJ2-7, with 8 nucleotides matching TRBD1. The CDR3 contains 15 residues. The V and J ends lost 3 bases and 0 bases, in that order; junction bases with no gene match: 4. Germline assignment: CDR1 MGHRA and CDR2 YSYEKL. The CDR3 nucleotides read TGCGCCAGCAGCCACGGACAGGGCCCCTCCTACGAGCAGTACTTC. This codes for CASSHGQGPSYEQYF.

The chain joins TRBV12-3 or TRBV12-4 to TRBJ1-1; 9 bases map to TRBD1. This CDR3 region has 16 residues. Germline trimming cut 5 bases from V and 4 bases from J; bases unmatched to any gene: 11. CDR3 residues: CASSLGQGRRGTEAFF. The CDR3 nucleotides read TGTGCCAGCAGTCTCGGACAGGGGCGGAGGGGCACTGAAGCTTTCTTT.